The sample holds many counts of the clone carrying this T cell receptor (beta chain). The antigen is unknown. The ends were cut back, 1 base at V and 5 bases at J, with 19 bases in the middle. The CDR3 has 17 amino acids. The germline gives CDR1 SGHTA, CDR2 FQGNSA. MiXCR, applied by TCRdb to the 5' RACE reads, yields one record per CDR3 protein. The table has about 310,000 distinct CDR3 sequences, 3.6% seen once. The entry originates in a study of T cells after yellow fever vaccination. General study points: Researchers report a weaker secondary response that nonetheless peaked faster, day 5 versus 15.

The chain combines TRBV7-2 with TRBJ2-3, with a tentative D call TRBD2 (6 bases). This specimen consisted of PBMCs, obtained on the day of the yellow fever booster vaccination. The source of this sequence is a man between 18 and 35 years old who received the YFV17D yellow fever vaccine. CDR3 nucleotide sequence: TGTGCCAGCAGCTTAGGGAGGGGACGAAAAATGGGAGATACGCAGTATTTT. As protein: CASSLGRGRKMGDTQYF.